The source of this TCR beta chain is a study of OX40 agonist ivuxolimab in advanced cancers. The study, taken as a whole, reports: Also present in some nonresponders was a low level of normalized T-cell clonal expansion.

Germline CDR1 is LNHDA and CDR2 is SQIVND (reference sequence). The ends lost 0 bases at V and 8 bases at J; junction bases unmatched: 6. CDR3 length equals 14 residues. A note on this clone: Its antigen is undetermined.

Assay used: immunoSEQ multiplex PCR; TCRdb lists only in-frame clones, some missing. The data hold approximately 99,000 clones, with roughly 95% observed a single time. This TCR was sampled from an adult with an advanced solid tumor such as melanoma, head and neck, liver or kidney cancer. This sequence joins TRBV19 and TRBJ1-2; TRBD1 matches at 7 bases. The sequencing used CD4+ or CD8+ T cells sorted from blood, collected in a trial of the OX40 agonist ivuxolimab. Written as DNA, the CDR3 is TGTGCCAGTAGTATAGATATGACAGGGCGCGGCTACACCTTC. Residues: CASSIDMTGRGYTF.